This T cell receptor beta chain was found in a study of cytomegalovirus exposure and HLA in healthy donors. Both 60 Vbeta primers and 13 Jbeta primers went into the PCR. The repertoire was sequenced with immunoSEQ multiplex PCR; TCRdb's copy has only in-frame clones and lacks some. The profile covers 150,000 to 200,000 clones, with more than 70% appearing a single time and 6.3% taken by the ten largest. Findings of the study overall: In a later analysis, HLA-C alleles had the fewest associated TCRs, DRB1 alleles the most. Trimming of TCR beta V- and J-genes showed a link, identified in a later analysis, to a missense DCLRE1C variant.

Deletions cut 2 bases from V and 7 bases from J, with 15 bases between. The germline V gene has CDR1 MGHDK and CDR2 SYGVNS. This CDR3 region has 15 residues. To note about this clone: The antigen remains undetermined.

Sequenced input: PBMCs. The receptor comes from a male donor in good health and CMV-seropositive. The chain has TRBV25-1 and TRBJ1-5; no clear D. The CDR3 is CASSEGLLEDQPQHF. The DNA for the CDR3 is TGTGCCAGCAGTGAAGGCCTCTTGGAGGACCAGCCCCAGCATTTT.